The 29 T cell receptor beta chains given below trace back to one sample, sequenced in a study of blood T cell repertoires in COVID-19. The assay was immunoSEQ multiplex PCR, and TCRdb's table has in-frame clones only and misses some. Among fewer than 250,000 clones listed, around four fifths were seen once. Sequencing was done on a sample of PBMCs or T cells enriched from blood (not recorded which). The receptors stem from a woman in her forties who had been exposed to COVID-19.

The rearrangement links TRBV28 to TRBJ1-5; TRBD1 might be the D (5 bases). From germline, CDR1 is MDHEN and CDR2 SYDVKM. The CDR3 extends over 14 amino acids. The ends were cut back, 6 bases at V and 5 bases at J, with 14 bases in the middle. In DNA form, the CDR3 reads TGTGCCAGCAGCCCGGCGGGGACTCATCAGCCCCAGCATTTT. It specifies CASSPAGTHQPQHF.

The rearrangement joins TRBV7-9 to TRBJ2-7; 8 bases fit TRBD2. Per the germline V gene, CDR1 is SEHNR and CDR2 is FQNEAQ (reference sequence). This CDR3 is built from 14 residues. V trimming: 5 bases; J trimming: 3 bases; junction bases outside the gene matches: 6. The CDR3 spells CASSRSGDYYEQYF. Written as DNA, the CDR3 is TGTGCCAGCAGCCGTAGCGGGGATTACTACGAGCAGTACTTC.

V is TRBV28 and J is TRBJ2-5; 9 bases align to TRBD1. CDR1 MDHEN and CDR2 SYDVKM come from the germline V gene. The length of the CDR3 is 15 residues. Trimming removed 5 bases from V and 5 bases from J; junction bases left unmatched: 9. Here the CDR3 DNA reads TGTGCCAGCAGTAACCCACAGGGGGCGTTGGAGACCCAGTACTTC. It yields the protein CASSNPQGALETQYF.

The chain employs TRBV6-5 and TRBJ1-3; D is uncertain. Germline CDR1 reads MNHEY; CDR2 reads SVGAGI. The CDR3 is made up of 16 amino acids. V gave up 2 bases and J gave up 9 bases, with 20 bases separating them. CDR3 coding DNA: TGTGCCAGCAGTTACAAACCAGGAGGGTCGAGTAGCACCATATATTTT. Translating gives CASSYKPGGSSSTIYF.

In DNA form, the CDR3 reads TGTGCCAGCAGCGTGGAGGGTTACGAGCAGTACTTC. Translation: CASSVEGYEQYF. The chain is built from TRBV9 and TRBJ2-7; D perhaps matches TRBD2 (6 bases). With 2 bases removed from V and 4 bases from J, the gap between germline ends came to 7 bases. In germline, CDR1 is SGDLS, CDR2 YYNGEE. The CDR3 spans 12 residues.

The V and J genes are TRBV18 and TRBJ1-1; tentatively, D is TRBD1 (5 bases). CDR3 length: 14 amino acids. Deletions cut 0 bases from V and 4 bases from J, with 9 bases between. Germline assignment: CDR1 KGHSH and CDR2 LQKENI. DNA of the CDR3: TGTGCCAGCTCACCACCGGGCCAGGGCACTGAAGCTTTCTTT. Protein: CASSPPGQGTEAFF.

The chain joins TRBV3-1 (or the pseudogene TRBV3-2) to TRBJ2-3; the D gene is possibly TRBD2 (6 bases). CDR3 length equals 16 residues. V was shortened by 2 bases and J by 0 bases, with 12 bases between the two germline ends. The germline V gene encodes CDR1 LGHDT and CDR2 YNNKEL (reference sequence). CDR3 sequence reads: CASSQRLGTSTDTQYF. The CDR3 coding sequence is TGTGCCAGCAGCCAAAGACTAGGAACCAGCACAGATACGCAGTATTTT.

DNA for the CDR3: TGTGCCAGCAGCAGACAGGGGCATCAGTACTTC. Translation gives CASSRQGHQYF. The V and J genes are TRBV7-8 and TRBJ2-5; TRBD1 agrees at 8 bases. Unmatched junction bases numbered 4, after V lost 5 bases and J lost 11 bases. Germline CDR1 reads SGHVS; CDR2 reads FQNEAQ. The CDR3 is made up of 11 amino acids.

V usage is TRBV5-1 and J usage is TRBJ2-1; 8 bases are a match to TRBD2. The CDR3 is made up of 13 amino acids. Per germline, CDR1 SGHRS and CDR2 YFSETQ. J lost 6 bases, V lost 4 bases, and 3 bases had no gene match. CDR3 DNA: TGCGCCAGCAGCCCGGGGGGGGCCAATGAGCAGTTCTTC. Its protein is CASSPGGANEQFF.

This clone was observed a few times. In DNA form, the CDR3 reads TGTGCCAGCAGTTCCCCGACAGGTTATCACTATGGCTACACCTTC. Encoded protein: CASSSPTGYHYGYTF. The chain combines TRBV28 with TRBJ1-2; possible D gene TRBD1, 6 bases. Germline CDR1 and CDR2: MDHEN and SYDVKM. Deletions cut 4 bases from V and 3 bases from J, with 15 bases between. The CDR3 is 15 residues long.

The rearrangement links TRBV6-2 or TRBV6-3 to TRBJ2-7; 9 bases align to TRBD1. Germline loops: CDR1 MNHEY, CDR2 SVGEGT. With 0 bases clipped from V and 3 bases from J, the junction kept 3 bases outside the gene matches. The CDR3 extends over 15 amino acids. The CDR3 protein is CASSYSRTGVYEQYF. In nucleotides, the CDR3 is TGTGCCAGCAGTTACTCGAGGACAGGGGTCTACGAGCAGTACTTC.

V is TRBV7-3 and J is TRBJ2-3, with a weak D call TRBD2 (5 bases). CDR1 and CDR2 from the germline V gene are SGHTA and FQGTGA. The V gene lost 5 bases and the J gene lost 2 bases, with 17 bases spanning the gap. The CDR3 loop spans 16 amino acids. CDR3 loop: CASSPNRGGYTDTQYF. The CDR3 region has the DNA TGTGCCAGCAGCCCGAATCGGGGTGGATACACAGATACGCAGTATTTT.

The CDR3 coding sequence is TGTGCCAGCTCACCGGTTACCACGGATTCACCCCTCCACTTT. This gives the protein CASSPVTTDSPLHF. The chain joins TRBV18 to TRBJ1-6; D not resolved. The germline V and J ends were trimmed by 3 bases and 8 bases, with 11 bases remaining between them. This CDR3 region has 14 residues. CDR1 is KGHSH, CDR2 LQKENI, per germline.

J is TRBJ2-3 and V is TRBV7-9; tentatively, D is TRBD2 (6 bases). Trimming took off 1 base at V and 5 bases at J, with 13 bases between the two ends. Germline V CDR1 and CDR2: SEHNR, FQNEAQ (reference sequence). There are 15 residues in the CDR3. This chain's CDR3 is CASSLVGGVEDTQYF. CDR3 DNA: TGTGCCAGCAGCTTAGTAGGAGGGGTGGAAGATACGCAGTATTTT.

V gene TRBV3-1 (or the pseudogene TRBV3-2) combines with J gene TRBJ1-5; TRBD1 aligns across 9 bases. Germline-derived CDR1 and CDR2 are LGHDT and YNNKEL (reference sequence). CDR3 length: 19 amino acids. The V and J ends lost 2 bases and 2 bases, in that order; junction bases with no gene match: 13. The CDR3 DNA reads as TGTGCCAGCAGCCAATCCACAGGGGGCATGGTACCGGGCAATCAGCCCCAGCATTTT. Protein: CASSQSTGGMVPGNQPQHF.

This clone was seen only a few times. The chain carries TRBV3-1 (or the pseudogene TRBV3-2) and TRBJ1-2; D may be TRBD1 (6 bases). The CDR3 contains 14 residues. Germline V lookup: CDR1 LGHDT, CDR2 YNNKEL (reference sequence). Trimming removed 0 bases at V and 8 bases at J, with 13 bases between. In DNA form, the CDR3 reads TGTGCCAGCAGCCAAGATCTCAGGGGTGGAGGCTACACCTTC. Encoded protein: CASSQDLRGGGYTF.

The chain joins TRBV24-1 to TRBJ2-7; 8 nucleotides match TRBD1. The length of the CDR3 is 16 residues. Per germline, CDR1 KGHDR and CDR2 SFDVKD. J was trimmed by 6 bases and V by 2 bases; bases with no gene match: 11. CDR3 protein: CATSDSGQDFLGEQYF. The CDR3 nucleotides read TGTGCCACCAGTGATTCGGGACAGGACTTCCTAGGCGAGCAGTACTTC.

This clone was detected only a few times. In DNA form, the CDR3 reads TGTGCCAGCAGCTTAGTGTGGCAGGGGACTGGCTACACCTTC. It is translated as CASSLVWQGTGYTF. J is TRBJ1-2 and V is TRBV7-2, with D possibly matching TRBD1 (6 bases). Deletions cut 1 base from V and 7 bases from J, with 13 bases between. This CDR3 is built from 14 residues. Germline V gene sequence: CDR1 SGHTA, CDR2 FQGNSA.

V usage is TRBV7-3 and J usage is TRBJ1-2, with TRBD1 as a possible D gene (6 bases). This CDR3 contains 13 residues. Germline values: CDR1 SGHTA, CDR2 FQGTGA. Trimming shortened V by 5 bases and J by 6 bases, and 13 bases separated the two germline ends. CDR3 sequence (DNA): TGTGCCAGCAGCCCCCGGACAGAGCATGGCTACACCTTC. This gives the protein CASSPRTEHGYTF. Using reference TRBV7-3 and TRBJ1-2 for the parts outside the CDR3, the full variable domain is GAGVSQTPSNKVTEKGKYVELRCDPISGHTALYWYRQSLGQGPEFLIYFQGTGAADDSGLPNDRFFAVRPEGSVSTLKIQRTERGDSAVYLCASSPRTEHGYTFGSGTRLTVV.

The table lists this clone with a count of one. This chain connects TRBV6-5 to TRBJ2-7; D is unresolved. Germline assignment: CDR1 MNHEY and CDR2 SVGAGI. The germline V and J ends were trimmed by 4 bases and 3 bases, with 13 bases remaining between them. The CDR3 has 14 amino acids. This chain's CDR3 is CASSLKFPNYEQYF. The CDR3 DNA sequence: TGTGCCAGCAGTTTGAAATTCCCTAACTACGAGCAGTACTTC.

This chain joins TRBV4-2 and TRBJ1-3, with 8 bases fitting TRBD1. The CDR3 length is 18 residues. The V gene's germline CDR1 is LGHNA and CDR2 YNFKEQ. The V gene end was trimmed by 3 bases and the J gene end by 0 bases; junction bases not matched to a gene: 10. The CDR3 is CASSHGLGQAASGNTIYF. The DNA for the CDR3 is TGTGCCAGCAGCCACGGCTTGGGACAGGCAGCCTCTGGAAACACCATATATTTT.

This clone has a handful of counts. The chain is built from TRBV3-1 (or the pseudogene TRBV3-2) and TRBJ2-1; 12 bases match TRBD2. Trimming removed 2 bases from V and 6 bases from J; junction bases left unmatched: 2. Germline CDR1 reads LGHDT; CDR2 reads YNNKEL (reference sequence). The CDR3 is 15 amino acids. CDR3 residues: CASSQLAGGRNEQFF. In nucleotides, the CDR3 is TGTGCCAGCAGCCAACTAGCGGGGGGGCGCAATGAGCAGTTCTTC.

The rearrangement uses TRBV6-6 and TRBJ1-4; 9 bases map to TRBD1. V dropped 5 bases and J dropped 7; count of bases not matched to a gene: 14. Germline V gene lookup returns CDR1 MNHNY and CDR2 SVGAGI (reference sequence). The length of the CDR3 is 17 residues. CDR3 bases: TGTGCCAGCAGTCCCCTACCGGGACAGGGAGGAGTTGAAAAACTGTTTTTT. This encodes CASSPLPGQGGVEKLFF.

The chain couples TRBV5-6 to TRBJ1-1, with 7 positions matching TRBD1. With V trimmed by 2 bases and J by 1 base, 2 bases remained unmatched. Germline V CDR1 and CDR2: SGHDT, YYEEEE. The CDR3 spans 14 residues. CDR3 region: CASSFDRANTEAFF. The CDR3 nucleotides are TGTGCCAGCAGCTTCGACAGGGCGAACACTGAAGCTTTCTTT.

The chain has TRBV29-1 and TRBJ2-7; no definite D call. There are 15 residues in the CDR3. From germline, CDR1 is SQVTM and CDR2 ANQGSEA. Trimming left V 1 base short and J 3 bases short, with 16 bases between. In nucleotides, the CDR3 is TGCAGCGTTGAAGGAGTGGGCAGCCGCGACTACGAGCAGTACTTC. Translating it yields CSVEGVGSRDYEQYF.

This chain joins TRBV6-5 and TRBJ1-2; TRBD1 is a possible D gene (6 bases). CDR1 is MNHEY, CDR2 SVGAGI, per germline. Trimming cost V 0 bases and J 7 bases, with 9 bases left between them. CDR3 length equals 13 residues. This CDR3 is CASSYSGGPGYTF. In DNA, the CDR3 is TGTGCCAGCAGTTACTCGGGGGGGCCTGGCTACACCTTC.

The genes are TRBV7-9 and TRBJ2-2, with D possibly TRBD2 on 6 matching bases. This CDR3 spans 14 amino acids. V lost 5 bases and J 3 bases, leaving 10 bases between the germline ends. The germline CDR1 and CDR2 sequences are SEHNR and FQNEAQ (reference sequence). The CDR3 nucleotides read TGTGCCAGCAGCGCCGGCGGGGACACCGGGGAGCTGTTTTTT. This translates into CASSAGGDTGELFF.

This clone was recorded a few times. The rearrangement joins TRBV5-1 to TRBJ1-4; 9 bases match TRBD1. J gave up 2 bases and V 2 bases, and 4 bases lay outside the gene matches. The CDR3 runs to 16 residues. The germline gives CDR1 SGHRS, CDR2 YFSETQ. For the CDR3, the DNA is TGCGCCAGCAGCTTAGGACAGGGGCTGACTAATGAAAAACTGTTTTTT. Its protein product is CASSLGQGLTNEKLFF.

This rearrangement joins TRBV5-6 to TRBJ2-3; no definite D call. Trimming shortened V by 2 bases and J by 7 bases, and 11 bases separated the two germline ends. CDR1 and CDR2 from the germline V gene are SGHDT and YYEEEE. The CDR3 is 13 residues long. The CDR3 here is CASSFGLVNTQYF. CDR3 coding DNA: TGTGCCAGCAGCTTTGGGCTGGTAAATACGCAGTATTTT.